A selection of T cell receptor beta chains follows, all from one sample in a study of OX40 agonist ivuxolimab in advanced cancers. This table comes from immunoSEQ multiplex PCR, and its TCRdb copy is limited to in-frame clones, with some not included. The sample carries approximately 77,000 clones, around 90% recorded once. The sample in question was CD4+ or CD8+ T cells sorted from blood, obtained in a trial of the OX40 agonist ivuxolimab. These receptors all come from an adult with an advanced solid tumor such as melanoma, head and neck, liver or kidney cancer. The CDR3 runs from the conserved cysteine through the conserved F or W. A D gene is named only where the DNA matches it firmly. Clone size appears in some rows only: once, few, many, or a class for an expanded clone.

size | D | J | V | DNA | CDR3
. | . | TRBJ1-2 | TRBV6-5 | TGTGCCAGCAGTTTGGACGGTAACTATGGCTACACCTTC | CASSLDGNYGYTF
. | . | TRBJ1-5 | TRBV30 | TGTGCCTGGAGTTGGGGCAATCAGCCCCAGCATTTT | CAWSWGNQPQHF
once | TRBD2 | TRBJ2-5 | TRBV6-5 | TGTGCCAGCAGCCAGGGACTAGCGGGACGGGAGACCCAGTACTTC | CASSQGLAGRETQYF
. | . | TRBJ2-1 | TRBV7-8 | TGTGCCAGCAGCTCCGCTTCCCCCAATGAGCAGTTCTTC | CASSSASPNEQFF
. | . | TRBJ1-2 | TRBV20-1 | TGCAGTGCTGAGTATGGCTACACCTTC | CSAEYGYTF
. | . | TRBJ2-4 | TRBV19 | TGTGCCAGTACCTCGGTGGAAGCCAAAAACATTCAGTACTTC | CASTSVEAKNIQYF
. | . | TRBJ1-5 | TRBV11-2 | TGTGCCAGCAGCCCTACAGGGACGGTTCAGCCCCAGCATTTT | CASSPTGTVQPQHF
. | . | TRBJ1-5 | TRBV6-5 | TGTGCCAGCAGACTTCGAAGCCATCTTGGGGAGCCCCAGCATTTT | CASRLRSHLGEPQHF
. | TRBD2 | TRBJ2-7 | TRBV7-8 | TGTGCCAGCAGCCCCCCCGACGGGGTCAAAACTAGCGGGAGCCTCTACGAGCAGTACTTC | CASSPPDGVKTSGSLYEQYF
. | TRBD1 | TRBJ2-1 | TRBV19 | TGTGCCACCCGAAACAGGGGAAAGATTTTCGATGAGCAGTTCTTC | CATRNRGKIFDEQFF
. | TRBD2 | TRBJ2-1 | TRBV6-5 | TGTGCCAGCAGTTACCGAGCGGGAGGGCCCTCCAATGAGCAGTTCTTC | CASSYRAGGPSNEQFF
. | . | TRBJ2-5 | TRBV28 | TGTGCCAGCAGCGCAGGGAAAGAGACCCAGTACTTC | CASSAGKETQYF
. | TRBD2 | TRBJ2-1 | TRBV30 | TGTGCCGGGACTAGTAGCTACAATGAGCAGTTCTTC | CAGTSSYNEQFF
. | . | TRBJ2-3 | TRBV4-3 | TGCGCCAGCAGCCATATTGTATCAGATACGCAGTATTTT | CASSHIVSDTQYF
. | TRBD2 | TRBJ2-1 | TRBV18 | TGTGCCAGCTCGTCCCTAGCGGGAGATGCTGAGCAGTTCTTC | CASSSLAGDAEQFF
. | . | TRBJ2-1 | TRBV20-1 | TGCAGTTTAGACCGAGCGAATGAGCAGTTCTTC | CSLDRANEQFF
few | TRBD1 | TRBJ2-3 | TRBV10-2 | TGCGCCAGCAGTAGCCTCCGGACAGGGGTGGCGGATACGCAGTATTTT | CASSSLRTGVADTQYF
. | TRBD2 | TRBJ2-7 | TRBV5-4 | TGTGCCAGCAGCTTGGCGGGGGGACTAGCGAGCTTCGAGCAGTACTTC | CASSLAGGLASFEQYF
. | . | TRBJ2-7 | TRBV7-2 | TGTGCCAGCAGCTTTTGGGCCAGCTCCTACGAGCAGTACTTC | CASSFWASSYEQYF
. | TRBD2 | TRBJ2-3 | TRBV5-1 | TGCGCCAGCAGCTTGCAAGGAGGGGCGGGAGCTTTAGATACGCAGTATTTT | CASSLQGGAGALDTQYF
few | TRBD2 | TRBJ2-3 | TRBV11-3 | TGTGCCAGCAGCCCTCTTTCAGCGGGAGGGGGGACGCAGTATTTT | CASSPLSAGGGTQYF
. | . | TRBJ2-7 | TRBV11-3 | TGTGCCAGCAGCTTAAGGACAGCCAACTACGAGCAGTACTTC | CASSLRTANYEQYF
. | . | TRBJ1-5 | TRBV27 | TGTGCCAGCAGTGCCTACCCCGGGCCCCAGCATTTT | CASSAYPGPQHF
. | TRBD1 | TRBJ1-1 | TRBV7-2 | TGTGCCAGCAGCCAACAGGGGGCGCTGGGCACTGAAGCTTTCTTT | CASSQQGALGTEAFF
. | TRBD2 | TRBJ2-5 | TRBV28 | TGTGCCAGCAGTTTCTCGGGGGGGGAGACCCAGTACTTC | CASSFSGGETQYF
. | . | TRBJ2-7 | TRBV11-3 | TGTGCCAGCAGCCCAGGGGCTGTTGAGCAGTACTTC | CASSPGAVEQYF
. | . | TRBJ2-1 | TRBV28 | TGTGCCAGCAGCCAACGGACGCATCTGATGGATGAGCAGTTCTTC | CASSQRTHLMDEQFF
. | . | TRBJ1-3 | TRBV19 | TGTGCCAGTAGACGACCCACCCCCGGCTCTGGAAACACCATATATTTT | CASRRPTPGSGNTIYF
. | TRBD1 | TRBJ1-1 | TRBV6-1 | TGTGCCAGCAGTCCGGGACAGGGAGAAACTGAAGCTTTCTTT | CASSPGQGETEAFF
. | . | TRBJ1-5 | TRBV27 | TGTGCCAGCAGTTTATTGATCCAGCCCCAGCATTTT | CASSLLIQPQHF
. | . | TRBJ1-5 | TRBV11-2 | TGTGCCAGCAGCACCCGTGGCGGGGGAGATCAGCCCCAGCATTTT | CASSTRGGGDQPQHF
few | . | TRBJ1-1 | TRBV19 | TGTGCCAGTAGGGGGAACACTGAAGCTTTCTTT | CASRGNTEAFF
. | TRBD2 | TRBJ2-2 | TRBV4-3 | TGCGCCAGCAGCCCGACTAGCCGGACCGGGGAGCTGTTTTTT | CASSPTSRTGELFF
. | . | TRBJ2-2 | TRBV7-7 | TGTGCTAGCAGCCCCGCGGGTTCGACCGGGGAGCTGTTTTTT | CASSPAGSTGELFF
. | . | TRBJ1-1 | TRBV18 | TGTGCCAGCTCACAATCGGGCGCGAAAACTGAAGCTTTCTTT | CASSQSGAKTEAFF
. | . | TRBJ2-3 | TRBV7-9 | TGTGCCAGCAGCCGTCGGGGTTCAGATACGCAGTATTTT | CASSRRGSDTQYF
once | . | TRBJ2-5 | TRBV28 | TGTGCCAGCAGTTTTGGGCCCAGGACCCAGTACTTC | CASSFGPRTQYF
. | . | TRBJ1-2 | TRBV6-5 | TGTGCCAGCGGGGAAAGGGGTTATGGCTACACCTTC | CASGERGYGYTF
. | . | TRBJ2-1 | TRBV11-3 | TGTGCCAGCAGCTTGGGTCGGGACAATGAGCAGTTCTTC | CASSLGRDNEQFF
. | . | TRBJ2-3 | TRBV7-2 | TGTGCCAGCAGCTTATCCGATACGCAGTATTTT | CASSLSDTQYF
. | TRBD1 | TRBJ2-7 | TRBV19 | TGTGCCAGTAGCCAATGGGGAATCGGGACAGGGGGCTCCGAGCAGTACTTC | CASSQWGIGTGGSEQYF
once | . | TRBJ1-1 | TRBV4-1 | TGCGCCAGCAGGAAGACAGGGAACACTGAAGCTTTCTTT | CASRKTGNTEAFF
. | . | TRBJ2-1 | TRBV4-1 | TGCGCCAGCACCCTTAATCCCGCCGGCTCCTACAATGAGCAGTTCTTC | CASTLNPAGSYNEQFF
. | TRBD2 | TRBJ2-7 | TRBV11-3 | TGTGCCAGCAGCCCACTAGCGGCATCCTACGAGCAGTACTTC | CASSPLAASYEQYF
. | . | TRBJ2-3 | TRBV7-2 | TGTGCCAGCAGCTTAGTTGGCCAAGACACAGATACGCAGTATTTT | CASSLVGQDTDTQYF
once | TRBD1 | TRBJ1-5 | TRBV7-2 | TGTGCCAGCAGCTTATCAGGGGGGGGACAGGGCCAAAATCAGCCCCAGCATTTT | CASSLSGGGQGQNQPQHF
. | TRBD2 | TRBJ2-3 | TRBV19 | TGTGCCAGTAGTTTCGGGACTACCACAGATACGCAGTATTTT | CASSFGTTTDTQYF
. | TRBD2 | TRBJ2-1 | TRBV19 | TGTGCCAGTAGTCGTAGCGGGGCTTTACATGAGCAGTTCTTC | CASSRSGALHEQFF
. | . | TRBJ2-1 | TRBV28 | TGTGCCAGCAGCCTTGTACAAACTCCTACAAGTGAGCAGTTCTTC | CASSLVQTPTSEQFF